These T cell receptor beta chains were read from a single sample in a study of cytomegalovirus exposure and HLA in healthy donors. The repertoire was sequenced with immunoSEQ multiplex PCR; TCRdb's copy has only in-frame clones and lacks some. This table holds roughly 100,000 clones, approximately 83% found once. Sequencing input: PBMCs. The receptors derive from a female donor in good health and CMV-seropositive. Each CDR3 is given with its conserved first and last residue. The order of the fields is V gene, clone size, J gene, D gene, CDR3 protein, CDR3 DNA. D genes are given only for firm matches. Clone size is shown for a subset of rows, as once, few, many or a class of expanded clone.

V: TRBV7-2
size: once
J: TRBJ1-1
D: NA
CDR3: CASSLEGGRNTEAFF
DNA: TGTGCCAGCAGCTTAGAGGGGGGGCGGAACACTGAAGCTTTCTTT

V: TRBV4-1
size: NA
J: TRBJ1-1
D: TRBD1
CDR3: CASSQIRGQYTGTEAFF
DNA: TGCGCCAGCAGCCAAATTAGGGGACAGTATACGGGCACTGAAGCTTTCTTT

V: TRBV28
size: NA
J: TRBJ1-5
D: NA
CDR3: CASSLSGSLSQPQHF
DNA: TGTGCCAGCAGTTTATCGGGGTCTTTGAGTCAGCCCCAGCATTTT

V: TRBV6-5
size: NA
J: TRBJ2-7
D: TRBD2
CDR3: CASSYSRLAGTYEQYF
DNA: TGTGCCAGCAGTTACTCGAGGTTAGCGGGTACCTACGAGCAGTACTTC

V: TRBV28
size: NA
J: TRBJ2-1
D: TRBD2
CDR3: CASSPTRTSGPGEQFF
DNA: TGTGCCAGCAGTCCAACAAGGACTAGCGGCCCCGGGGAGCAGTTCTTC

V: TRBV7-8
size: NA
J: TRBJ2-7
D: NA
CDR3: CASSLTVGGPGSYEQYF
DNA: TGTGCCAGCAGCTTAACAGTGGGGGGACCCGGCTCCTACGAGCAGTACTTC

V: TRBV5-6
size: NA
J: TRBJ1-5
D: NA
CDR3: CASSFLGVNQPQHF
DNA: TGTGCCAGCAGCTTCCTCGGGGTCAATCAGCCCCAGCATTTT

V: TRBV29-1
size: NA
J: TRBJ2-2
D: NA
CDR3: CSAGWGEGTGELFF
DNA: TGCAGCGCCGGATGGGGAGAGGGCACCGGGGAGCTGTTTTTT

V: TRBV2
size: few
J: TRBJ1-1
D: NA
CDR3: CARQLTEAFF
DNA: TGTGCCAGACAGCTGACTGAAGCTTTCTTT

V: TRBV19
size: few
J: TRBJ2-2
D: TRBD1
CDR3: CASSIPGTANTGELFF
DNA: TGTGCCAGTAGTATCCCCGGGACAGCGAACACCGGGGAGCTGTTTTTT

V: TRBV19
size: NA
J: TRBJ1-3
D: NA
CDR3: CASSIPTGNSGNTIYF
DNA: TGTGCCAGTAGTATCCCCACAGGAAACTCTGGAAACACCATATATTTT

V: TRBV6-5
size: NA
J: TRBJ2-7
D: TRBD1
CDR3: CASSRGQGEYEQYF
DNA: TGTGCCAGCAGCCGTGGACAGGGGGAATACGAGCAGTACTTC

V: TRBV5-1
size: NA
J: TRBJ2-3
D: NA
CDR3: CASSLASVGTFTDTQYF
DNA: TGCGCCAGCAGCTTGGCTTCGGTAGGGACTTTCACAGATACGCAGTATTTT

V: TRBV5-4
size: once
J: TRBJ1-2
D: TRBD1
CDR3: CASSQTGTNYGYTF
DNA: TGTGCCAGCAGCCAGACAGGGACCAACTATGGCTACACCTTC

V: TRBV4-1
size: NA
J: TRBJ2-7
D: NA
CDR3: CASSQDRVFEQYF
DNA: TGCGCCAGCAGCCAAGATAGAGTATTCGAGCAGTACTTC

V: TRBV12-5
size: NA
J: TRBJ2-1
D: TRBD2
CDR3: CASGLVPGGGPYNEQFF
DNA: TGTGCTAGTGGTTTGGTACCTGGCGGGGGGCCCTACAATGAGCAGTTCTTC

V: TRBV29-1
size: few
J: TRBJ1-1
D: NA
CDR3: CSLLNTEAFF
DNA: TGCAGCCTCTTGAACACTGAAGCTTTCTTT

V: TRBV6-5
size: NA
J: TRBJ2-2
D: NA
CDR3: CASSYGGTGELFF
DNA: TGTGCCAGCAGTTACGGAGGGACCGGGGAGCTGTTTTTT

V: TRBV7-6
size: NA
J: TRBJ2-7
D: NA
CDR3: CASSSTTGLRDEQYF
DNA: TGTGCCAGCAGCTCAACTACAGGGTTAAGGGACGAGCAGTACTTC

V: TRBV27
size: NA
J: TRBJ2-3
D: TRBD1
CDR3: CASTSGFVGGFGTDTQYF
DNA: TGTGCCAGCACCTCGGGTTTTGTAGGGGGCTTCGGCACAGATACGCAGTATTTT

V: TRBV7-2
size: once
J: TRBJ1-4
D: NA
CDR3: CASSPSGRVEKLFF
DNA: TGTGCCAGCAGCCCGAGTGGCCGGGTTGAAAAACTGTTTTTT

V: TRBV27
size: once
J: TRBJ2-1
D: NA
CDR3: CASMRAEAYNEQFF
DNA: TGTGCCAGCATGCGGGCGGAAGCCTACAATGAGCAGTTCTTC

V: TRBV19
size: NA
J: TRBJ1-1
D: NA
CDR3: CASSITGVNTEAFF
DNA: TGTGCCAGTAGTATAACGGGAGTGAACACTGAAGCTTTCTTT

V: TRBV6-6
size: NA
J: TRBJ2-7
D: NA
CDR3: CASRASSYEQYF
DNA: TGTGCCAGCAGAGCTAGCTCCTACGAGCAGTACTTC

V: TRBV7-8
size: NA
J: TRBJ1-5
D: NA
CDR3: CASSLVRQPQHF
DNA: TGTGCCAGCAGCTTAGTGAGACAGCCCCAGCATTTT

V: TRBV9
size: NA
J: TRBJ1-2
D: NA
CDR3: CASSPTADYGYTF
DNA: TGTGCCAGCAGCCCCACAGCTGACTATGGCTACACCTTC

V: TRBV6-5
size: NA
J: TRBJ1-6
D: TRBD1
CDR3: CASSSTGDSPLHF
DNA: TGTGCCAGCAGTTCTACAGGGGATTCACCCCTCCACTTT

V: TRBV5-5
size: NA
J: TRBJ1-5
D: NA
CDR3: CASSFGGNQPQHF
DNA: TGTGCCAGCAGCTTCGGGGGGAATCAGCCCCAGCATTTT

V: TRBV27
size: once
J: TRBJ2-7
D: TRBD2
CDR3: CASRRLAGSYEQYF
DNA: TGTGCCAGCAGAAGACTAGCAGGTTCCTACGAGCAGTACTTC

V: TRBV6-5
size: NA
J: TRBJ1-3
D: NA
CDR3: CASSLQGLGNTIYF
DNA: TGTGCCAGCAGTTTACAGGGTCTTGGAAACACCATATATTTT

V: TRBV19
size: NA
J: TRBJ2-3
D: TRBD1
CDR3: CASSASGTGTDTQYF
DNA: TGTGCCAGTAGTGCCTCCGGGACAGGCACAGATACGCAGTATTTT

V: TRBV5-1
size: few
J: TRBJ2-7
D: NA
CDR3: CASSLGLGRAYEQYF
DNA: TGCGCCAGCAGCTTGGGTCTCGGCAGGGCATACGAGCAGTACTTC

V: TRBV27
size: few
J: TRBJ1-1
D: NA
CDR3: CASSQIQGRYTEAFF
DNA: TGTGCCAGCAGTCAAATACAGGGACGGTACACTGAAGCTTTCTTT

V: TRBV1
size: NA
J: TRBJ2-5
D: NA
CDR3: CTSSPGESQETQYF
DNA: TGCACCAGCAGCCCCGGAGAATCCCAAGAGACCCAGTACTTC

V: TRBV2
size: NA
J: TRBJ1-1
D: NA
CDR3: CAGRDFKNTEAFF
DNA: TGTGCCGGCCGGGACTTTAAGAACACTGAAGCTTTCTTT

V: TRBV13
size: once
J: TRBJ2-5
D: NA
CDR3: CASSSGREQETQYF
DNA: TGTGCCAGCAGCTCAGGGCGGGAACAAGAGACCCAGTACTTC

V: TRBV25-1
size: NA
J: TRBJ2-3
D: NA
CDR3: CASSRGASTDTQYF
DNA: TGTGCCAGCAGCCGGGGTGCTAGCACAGATACGCAGTATTTT

V: TRBV5-1
size: once
J: TRBJ2-7
D: TRBD2
CDR3: CASSFVAGATYEQYF
DNA: TGCGCCAGCAGCTTCGTGGCGGGAGCTACCTACGAGCAGTACTTC

V: TRBV4-2
size: NA
J: TRBJ2-3
D: TRBD2
CDR3: CASSQMSAGGRTDTQYF
DNA: TGTGCCAGCAGCCAGATGTCAGCGGGGGGCCGCACAGATACGCAGTATTTT

V: TRBV28
size: NA
J: TRBJ2-7
D: TRBD2
CDR3: CASRDPGVGLAGGKSLSYEQYF
DNA: TGTGCCAGCAGGGACCCAGGGGTGGGGCTAGCGGGAGGAAAGTCTTTATCCTACGAGCAGTACTTC